This TCR beta chain derives from a study of blood T cell repertoires in COVID-19. Study-wide context: Specimens from acute and convalescent COVID-19 originated in the United States, Italy and Spain. T cells, B-cell-depleted T cells, or PBMCs supplied cDNA or gDNA.

Authors' processing steps: How many nucleated cells were present was estimated from reference gene primer amplification. Method: immunoSEQ multiplex PCR; TCRdb's copy keeps in-frame clones and lacks some. V and J calls and clone size are those listed in that table; D and trimming were worked out from the DNA. Of over 100,000 clones listed, 82% are singletons. This CDR3 spans 16 amino acids. V lost 3 bases to trimming and J lost 2 bases, with 13 bases between them. Germline CDR1 and CDR2: KGHSH and LQKENI. Sequenced material: peripheral blood. The V call is TRBV18, the J call TRBJ2-2, with D tentatively TRBD1 (6 bases). The TCR sequence derives from a man aged 55 to 70 with acute or convalescent COVID-19. CDR3 region: CASSPLGTPNTGELFF. DNA for the CDR3: TGTGCCAGCTCACCCCTCGGGACACCTAACACCGGGGAGCTGTTTTTT.